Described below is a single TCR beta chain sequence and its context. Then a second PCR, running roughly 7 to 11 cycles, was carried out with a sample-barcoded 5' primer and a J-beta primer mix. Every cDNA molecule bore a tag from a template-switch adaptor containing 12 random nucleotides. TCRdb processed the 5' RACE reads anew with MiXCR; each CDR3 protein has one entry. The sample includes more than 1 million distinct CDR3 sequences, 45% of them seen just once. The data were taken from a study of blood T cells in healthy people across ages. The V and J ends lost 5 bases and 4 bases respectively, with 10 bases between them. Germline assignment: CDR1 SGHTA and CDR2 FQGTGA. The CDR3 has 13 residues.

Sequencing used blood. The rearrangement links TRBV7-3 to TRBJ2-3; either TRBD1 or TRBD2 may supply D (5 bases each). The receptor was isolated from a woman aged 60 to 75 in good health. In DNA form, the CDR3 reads TGTGCCAGCAGCACCTCGGGGCCAGATACGCAGTATTTT. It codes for CASSTSGPDTQYF.